The TCR beta chain described here comes from a study of T-cell memory formation after mild COVID-19. Overall study context: For the most part, TCR clusters were specific to one donor.

Study outcomes and limitations: Clones shrinking from day 15 to 85 showed even CD4/CD8 mixes; later expanders tilted CD4+.

TCRdb fed the 5' RACE reads into MiXCR, producing one record per CDR3 protein. Counted here are 150,000 to 200,000 distinct CDR3 sequences, approximately 10% occurring once; the ten biggest clones make up 3% to 4%. There are 16 residues in the CDR3. V lost 2 bases, J lost 0 bases, and 4 bases stayed unmatched. A remark on this clonotype: Its antigen is undetermined.

Specimen: PBMCs or a T cell subset sorted from them (not recorded which). The receptor was isolated from a man aged 18 to 29 who had mild COVID-19 (a few samples of this study predate the infection). Cell type and time point are not known. This chain uses TRBV12-3 or TRBV12-4 with TRBJ2-3, with TRBD2 matching 8 bases. Here the CDR3 reads CASSLFGGASTDTQYF. CDR3 in DNA: TGTGCCAGCAGTTTATTCGGGGGGGCTAGCACAGATACGCAGTATTTT.